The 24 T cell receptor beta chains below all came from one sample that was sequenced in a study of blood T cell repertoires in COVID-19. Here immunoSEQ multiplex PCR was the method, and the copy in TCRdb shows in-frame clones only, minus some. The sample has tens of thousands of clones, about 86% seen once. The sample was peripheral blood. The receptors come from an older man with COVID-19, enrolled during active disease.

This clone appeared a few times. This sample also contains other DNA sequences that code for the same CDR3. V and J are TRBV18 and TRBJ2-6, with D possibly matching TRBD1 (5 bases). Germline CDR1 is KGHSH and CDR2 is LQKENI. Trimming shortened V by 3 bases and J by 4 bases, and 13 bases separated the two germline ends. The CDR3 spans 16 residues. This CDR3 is CASSPPRGSGANVLTF. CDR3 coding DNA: TGTGCCAGCTCACCCCCAAGGGGTTCGGGGGCCAACGTCCTGACTTTC.

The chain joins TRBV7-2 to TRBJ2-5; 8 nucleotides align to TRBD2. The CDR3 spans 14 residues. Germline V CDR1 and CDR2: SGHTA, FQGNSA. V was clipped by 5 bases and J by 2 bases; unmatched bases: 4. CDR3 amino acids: CASSPGGGQETQYF. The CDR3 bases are TGTGCCAGCAGCCCAGGCGGGGGGCAAGAGACCCAGTACTTC.

The CDR3 here is CASSQDRAGEKLFF. CDR3 DNA: TGCGCCAGCAGCCAGGACAGGGCTGGGGAAAAACTGTTTTTT. The rearrangement uses TRBV5-1 and TRBJ1-4; 8 bases are shared with TRBD1. CDR3 size: 14 residues. The trim removed 4 bases at V and 8 bases at J, leaving 7 bases unmatched. In germline, CDR1 is SGHRS, CDR2 YFSETQ.

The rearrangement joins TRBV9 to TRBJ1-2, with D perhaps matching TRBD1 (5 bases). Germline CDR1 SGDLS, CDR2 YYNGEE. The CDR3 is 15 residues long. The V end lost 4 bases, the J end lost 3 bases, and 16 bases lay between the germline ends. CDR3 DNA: TGTGCCAGCAGCAGAGGAGGGGAGGGCGACTATGGCTACACCTTC. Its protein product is CASSRGGEGDYGYTF.

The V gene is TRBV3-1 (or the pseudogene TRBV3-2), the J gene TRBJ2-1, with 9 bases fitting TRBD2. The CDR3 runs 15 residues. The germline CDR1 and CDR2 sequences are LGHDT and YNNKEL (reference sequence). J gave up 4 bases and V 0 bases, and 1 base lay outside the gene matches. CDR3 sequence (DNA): TGTGCCAGCAGCCAAGAGCTAGCGGGATACAATGAGCAGTTCTTC. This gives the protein CASSQELAGYNEQFF.

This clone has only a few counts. As DNA, the CDR3 is TGTGCCAGCAGCTTATTGGGCCAGGTCGGTGGCTACACCTTC. Encoded protein: CASSLLGQVGGYTF. This chain links TRBV7-2 with TRBJ1-2, with unresolved D. Germline CDR1 reads SGHTA; CDR2 reads FQGNSA. The CDR3 runs 14 residues. V lost 2 bases and J lost 7, with 14 bases in between.

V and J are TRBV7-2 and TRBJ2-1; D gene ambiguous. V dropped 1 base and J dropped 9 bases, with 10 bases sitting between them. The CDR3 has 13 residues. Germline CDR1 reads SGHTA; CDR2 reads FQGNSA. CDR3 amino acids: CASSLGDSLEQFF. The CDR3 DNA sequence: TGTGCCAGCAGCTTAGGCGACTCCCTTGAGCAGTTCTTC.

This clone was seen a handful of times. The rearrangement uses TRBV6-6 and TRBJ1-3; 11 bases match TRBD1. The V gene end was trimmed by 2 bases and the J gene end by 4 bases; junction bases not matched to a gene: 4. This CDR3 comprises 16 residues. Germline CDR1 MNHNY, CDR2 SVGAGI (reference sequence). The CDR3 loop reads CASSYRGQGAGNTIYF. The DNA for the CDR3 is TGTGCCAGCAGTTACCGAGGACAGGGGGCAGGAAACACCATATATTTT.

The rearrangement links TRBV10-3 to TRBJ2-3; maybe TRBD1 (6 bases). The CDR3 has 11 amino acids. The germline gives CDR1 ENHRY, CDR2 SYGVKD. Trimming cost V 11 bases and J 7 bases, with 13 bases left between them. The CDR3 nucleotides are TGTGCCTCAGGGGTGGGGTATACGCAGTATTTT. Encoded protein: CASGVGYTQYF.

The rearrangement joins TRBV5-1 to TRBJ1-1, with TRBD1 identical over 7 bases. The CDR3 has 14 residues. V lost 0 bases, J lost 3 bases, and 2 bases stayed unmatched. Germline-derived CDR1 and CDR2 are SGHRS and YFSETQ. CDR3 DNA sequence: TGCGCCAGCAGCTTGGGGGGACAGCACACTGAAGCTTTCTTT. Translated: CASSLGGQHTEAFF.

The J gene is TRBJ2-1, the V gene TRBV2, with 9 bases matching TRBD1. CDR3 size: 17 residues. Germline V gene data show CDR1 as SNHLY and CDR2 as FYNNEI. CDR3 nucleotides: TGTGTCTCAGTGGGGACAGGGCCTCCCGCAACCTACAATGAGCAGTTCTTC. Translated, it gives CVSVGTGPPATYNEQFF.

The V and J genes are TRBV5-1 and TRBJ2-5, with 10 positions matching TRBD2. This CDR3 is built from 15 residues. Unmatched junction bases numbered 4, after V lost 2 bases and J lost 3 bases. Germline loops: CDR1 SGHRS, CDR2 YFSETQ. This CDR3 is CASSLPLAGEETQYF. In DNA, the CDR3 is TGCGCCAGCAGCTTACCCCTAGCGGGAGAAGAGACCCAGTACTTC. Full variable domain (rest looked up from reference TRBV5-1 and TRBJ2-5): KAGVTQTPRYLIKTRGQQVTLSCSPISGHRSVSWYQQTPGQGLQFLFEYFSETQRNKGNFPGRFSGRQFSNSRSEMNVSTLELGDSALYLCASSLPLAGEETQYFGPGTRLLVL.

CDR3 sequence reads: CASSLAVGTGKYSYNEQFF. The CDR3 DNA is TGCGCCAGCAGCTTGGCCGTAGGGACAGGCAAATACTCCTACAATGAGCAGTTCTTC. This chain uses TRBV5-1 with TRBJ2-1; TRBD1 aligns across 8 bases. V shed 0 bases, J shed 0 bases, and the junction held 11 bases outside the gene matches. The CDR3 consists of 19 residues. CDR1 SGHRS and CDR2 YFSETQ come from the germline V gene.

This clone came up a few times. CDR3 sequence (DNA): TGTGCCAGCAGCCCACTTATCAGGGAATCCACTGAAGCTTTCTTT. Translation: CASSPLIRESTEAFF. The chain carries TRBV5-6 and TRBJ1-1; possible D gene TRBD1, 5 bases. Germline V lookup: CDR1 SGHDT, CDR2 YYEEEE. V gave up 4 bases and J gave up 4 bases, with 17 bases separating them. There are 15 residues in the CDR3.

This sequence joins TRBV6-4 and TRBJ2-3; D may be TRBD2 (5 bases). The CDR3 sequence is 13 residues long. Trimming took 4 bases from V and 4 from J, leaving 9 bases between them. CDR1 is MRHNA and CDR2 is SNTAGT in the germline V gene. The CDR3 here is CASSVEDSDTQYF. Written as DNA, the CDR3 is TGTGCCAGCAGTGTGGAGGACTCAGATACGCAGTATTTT.

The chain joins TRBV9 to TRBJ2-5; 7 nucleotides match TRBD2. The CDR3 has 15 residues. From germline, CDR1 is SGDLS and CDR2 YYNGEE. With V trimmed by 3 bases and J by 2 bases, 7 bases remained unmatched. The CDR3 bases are TGTGCCAGCAGCGCCCTTAGCGGGCCTCAAGAGACCCAGTACTTC. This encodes CASSALSGPQETQYF.

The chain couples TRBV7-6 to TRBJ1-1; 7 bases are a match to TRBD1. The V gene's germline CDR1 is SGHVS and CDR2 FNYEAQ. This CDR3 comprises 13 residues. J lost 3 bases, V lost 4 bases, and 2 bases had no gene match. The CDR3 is CASSYGQDTEAFF. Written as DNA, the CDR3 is TGTGCCAGCAGCTATGGACAGGACACTGAAGCTTTCTTT. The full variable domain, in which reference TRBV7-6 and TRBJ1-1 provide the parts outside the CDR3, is GAGVSQSPRYKVTKRGQDVALRCDPISGHVSLYWYRQALGQGPEFLTYFNYEAQQDKSGLPNDRFSAERPEGSISTLTIQRTEQRDSAMYRCASSYGQDTEAFFGQGTRLTVV.

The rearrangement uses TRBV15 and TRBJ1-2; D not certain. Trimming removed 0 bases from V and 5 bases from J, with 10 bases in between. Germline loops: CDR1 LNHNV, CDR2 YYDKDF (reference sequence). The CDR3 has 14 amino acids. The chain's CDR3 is CATSRDPPTYGYTF. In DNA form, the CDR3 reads TGTGCCACCAGCAGAGATCCCCCCACTTATGGCTACACCTTC.

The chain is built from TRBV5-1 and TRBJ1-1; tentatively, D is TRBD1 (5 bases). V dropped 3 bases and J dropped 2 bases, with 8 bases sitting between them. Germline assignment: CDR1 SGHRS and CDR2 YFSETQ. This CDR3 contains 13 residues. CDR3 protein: CASSSRDNTEAFF. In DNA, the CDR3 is TGCGCCAGCAGCTCCAGGGATAACACTGAAGCTTTCTTT.

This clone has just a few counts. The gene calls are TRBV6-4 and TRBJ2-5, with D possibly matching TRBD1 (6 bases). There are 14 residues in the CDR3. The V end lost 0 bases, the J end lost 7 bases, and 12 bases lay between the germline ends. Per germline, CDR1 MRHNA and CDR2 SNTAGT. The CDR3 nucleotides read TGTGCCAGCAGTGACTCGAACAGGGCAGGGACCCAGTACTTC. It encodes CASSDSNRAGTQYF.

CDR3 nucleotides: TGCGCCAGCAGCCCGACCGGACAGAGGAACACCGGGGAGCTGTTTTTT. Protein product: CASSPTGQRNTGELFF. The chain recombines TRBV5-1 with TRBJ2-2; D perhaps matches TRBD1 (6 bases). Per the germline V gene, CDR1 is SGHRS and CDR2 is YFSETQ. This CDR3 region has 16 residues. Trimming removed 4 bases at V and 1 base at J, with 14 bases between.

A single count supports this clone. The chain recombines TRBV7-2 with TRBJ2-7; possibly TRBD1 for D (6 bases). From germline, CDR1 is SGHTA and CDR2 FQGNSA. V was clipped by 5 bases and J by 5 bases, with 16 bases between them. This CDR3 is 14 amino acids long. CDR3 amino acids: CASSPQGASHEQYV. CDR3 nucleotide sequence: TGTGCCAGCAGCCCACAGGGAGCTAGCCACGAGCAGTACGTC.

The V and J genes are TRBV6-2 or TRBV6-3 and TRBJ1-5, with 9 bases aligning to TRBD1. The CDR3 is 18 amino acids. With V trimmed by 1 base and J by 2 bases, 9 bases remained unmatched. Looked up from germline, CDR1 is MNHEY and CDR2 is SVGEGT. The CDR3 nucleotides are TGTGCCAGCAGTTACTTCCGGGACAGGGTATGGGGCAATCAGCCCCAGCATTTT. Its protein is CASSYFRDRVWGNQPQHF.

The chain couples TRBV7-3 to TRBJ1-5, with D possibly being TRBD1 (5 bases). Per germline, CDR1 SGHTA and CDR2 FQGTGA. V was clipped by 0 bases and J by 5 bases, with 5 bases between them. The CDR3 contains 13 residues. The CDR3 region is CASSLTTDQPQHF. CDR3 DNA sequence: TGTGCCAGCAGCTTAACGACAGATCAGCCCCAGCATTTT. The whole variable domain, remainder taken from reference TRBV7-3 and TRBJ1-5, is GAGVSQTPSNKVTEKGKYVELRCDPISGHTALYWYRQSLGQGPEFLIYFQGTGAADDSGLPNDRFFAVRPEGSVSTLKIQRTERGDSAVYLCASSLTTDQPQHFGDGTRLSIL.